This T cell receptor beta chain was observed in a study of shared clonotypes between healthy human individuals. Study findings and constraints: Clonotypes which were not shared had lower generation probabilities than clonotypes that all four donors shared. Few donors restricted represented genetic and exposure-history diversity.

The germline gives CDR1 LNHDA, CDR2 SQIVND (reference sequence). The V and J ends lost 7 bases and 2 bases respectively, with 18 bases between them. There are 16 residues in the CDR3. It was 150 to 200 ng DNA, about 30,000 T cell genomes, that sorted-subset replicate PCRs used. Using immunoSEQ multiplex PCR, the repertoire was profiled, and TCRdb retains in-frame clones only, with some absent. This repertoire shows about 980,000 clones, 76% found once; its top ten account for roughly 1.5%. This clone is a singleton in its sample. Its antigen is not known. The sequenced sample consisted of memory CD4+ T cells sorted from blood. Subset noted: CD45RA-negative fraction. The chain recombines TRBV19 with TRBJ2-1; TRBD2 might be the D (7 bases). The TCR comes from a man in his late teens or twenties in good health. The CDR3 region is CASTQGGGGPYNEQFF. CDR3 sequence (DNA): TGTGCCAGTACCCAGGGAGGGGGAGGGCCCTACAATGAGCAGTTCTTC.